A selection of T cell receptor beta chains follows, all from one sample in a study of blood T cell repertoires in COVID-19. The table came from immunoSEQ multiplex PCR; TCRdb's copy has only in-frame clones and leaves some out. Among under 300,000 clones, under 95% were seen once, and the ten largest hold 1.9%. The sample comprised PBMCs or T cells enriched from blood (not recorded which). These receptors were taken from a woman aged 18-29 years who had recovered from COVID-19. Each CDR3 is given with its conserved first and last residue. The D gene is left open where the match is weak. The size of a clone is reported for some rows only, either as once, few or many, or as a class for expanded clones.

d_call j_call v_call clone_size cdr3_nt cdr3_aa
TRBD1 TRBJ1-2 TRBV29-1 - TGCAGCGTTCCCGTAGGCGGACAGGCATGGCGCTATGGCTACACCTTC CSVPVGGQAWRYGYTF
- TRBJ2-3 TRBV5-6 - TGTGCCAGCAGCCCGACTCACCGCACAGATACGCAGTATTTT CASSPTHRTDTQYF
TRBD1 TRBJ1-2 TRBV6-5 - TGTGCCAGCAGGGACACAGGGGGGAGCTATGGCTACACCTTC CASRDTGGSYGYTF
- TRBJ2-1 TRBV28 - TGTGCCAGCAGACAAAACGGGAATGAGCAGTTCTTC CASRQNGNEQFF
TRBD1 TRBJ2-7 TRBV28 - TGTGCCAGCAGCACCTCGGACAGGGGCAGACCCTACGAGCAGTACTTC CASSTSDRGRPYEQYF
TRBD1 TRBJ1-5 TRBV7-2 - TGTGCCAGCAGCTTAGGAGGGACAGGGGGCAATCAGCCCCAGCATTTT CASSLGGTGGNQPQHF
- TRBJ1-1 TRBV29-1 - TGCAGCGTTGAAGGGAGGAACACTGAAGCTTTCTTT CSVEGRNTEAFF
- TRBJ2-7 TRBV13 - TGTGCCAGCAGCTTGCCGGCCGAGGATTACGAGCAGTACTTC CASSLPAEDYEQYF
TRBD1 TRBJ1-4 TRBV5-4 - TGTGCCAGCAGCCGACAGGGAACTAATGAAAAACTGTTTTTT CASSRQGTNEKLFF
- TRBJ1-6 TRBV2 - TGTGCCAGCGGAGGACAGCAAAATTCACCCCTCCACTTT CASGGQQNSPLHF
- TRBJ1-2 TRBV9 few TGTGCCAGCAGCGCAGGGGTAAACGGCTACACCTTC CASSAGVNGYTF
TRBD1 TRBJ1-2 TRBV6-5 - TGTGCCAGCAGTAGAACAGGGGGCGGTGGCTACACCTTC CASSRTGGGGYTF
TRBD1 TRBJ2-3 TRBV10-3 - TGTGCCACCGGACAGGGATCAGATACGCAGTATTTT CATGQGSDTQYF
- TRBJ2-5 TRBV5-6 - TGTGCCAGCAGCCAAGGACCGATGGCAGGGATAGAGACCCAGTACTTC CASSQGPMAGIETQYF
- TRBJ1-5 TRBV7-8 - TGTGCCAGCAGCCCGAGTCGCTCGCAGCCCCAGCATTTT CASSPSRSQPQHF
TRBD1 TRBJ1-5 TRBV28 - TGTGCCAGCAAAAGACAGGGGAGCAATCAGCCCCAGCATTTT CASKRQGSNQPQHF
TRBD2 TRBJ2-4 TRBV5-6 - TGTGCCAGCAGCTTGTACGATCTAGCGGGAGGCAGGGAATACTTC CASSLYDLAGGREYF
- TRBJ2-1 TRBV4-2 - TGTGCCAGCAGCCAACCAGGACAAGGGGCTAATGAGCAGTTCTTC CASSQPGQGANEQFF
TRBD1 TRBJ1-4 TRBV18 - TGTGCCAGCTCGGCGACAGGGGGCGTTGAAAAACTGTTTTTT CASSATGGVEKLFF
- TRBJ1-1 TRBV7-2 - TGTGCCAGCAGCCTTGACAGGTTGGGTGAAGCTTTCTTT CASSLDRLGEAFF
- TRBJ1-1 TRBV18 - TGTGCCAGCTCACCACCGGGGGGCACTGAAGCTTTCTTT CASSPPGGTEAFF
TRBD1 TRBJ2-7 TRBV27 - TGTGCCAGCAGCCCCACCGGACAGGGTGCCTACGAGCAGTACTTC CASSPTGQGAYEQYF
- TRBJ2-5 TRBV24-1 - TGTGCCACCAGTGTCGGGATAGGCAATTCACAAGAGACCCAGTACTTC CATSVGIGNSQETQYF
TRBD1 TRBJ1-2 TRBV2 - TGTGCCAGCAGTGAAATAACAGGGGGTCCCTATGGCTACACCTTC CASSEITGGPYGYTF
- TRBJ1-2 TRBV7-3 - TGTGCCAGCAGCTTCAGGGGCGGCGATGGCTACACCTTC CASSFRGGDGYTF
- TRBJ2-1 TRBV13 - TGTGCCAGCAGGACAACAGGCAATGAGCAGTTCTTC CASRTTGNEQFF
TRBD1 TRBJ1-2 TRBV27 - TGTGCCAGCAGTTTATTCTTTCGCGGACAGGGAGAGAACTATGGCTACACCTTC CASSLFFRGQGENYGYTF
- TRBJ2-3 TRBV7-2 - TGTGCCAGCAGCTTATTTTCTCGCGGGGCTAGCACAGATACGCAGTATTTT CASSLFSRGASTDTQYF
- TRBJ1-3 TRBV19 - TGTGCCAGTAGTATCGGGGTAACTGGAAACACCATATATTTT CASSIGVTGNTIYF
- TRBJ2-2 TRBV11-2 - TGTGCCAGCAGCCCGAGGCGGATTCTGAACACCGGGGAGCTGTTTTTT CASSPRRILNTGELFF
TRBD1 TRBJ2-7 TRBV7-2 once TGTGCCAGCAGCACCCAACAGGGGAACGAGCAGTACTTC CASSTQQGNEQYF
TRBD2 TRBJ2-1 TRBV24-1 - TGTGCCACCACTCGGGGGGGTCCCGCCTACAATGAGCAGTTCTTC CATTRGGPAYNEQFF
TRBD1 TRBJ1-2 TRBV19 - TGTGCCAGTAGTAATAACCATCCGGGACAGACTAACTATGGCTACACCTTC CASSNNHPGQTNYGYTF
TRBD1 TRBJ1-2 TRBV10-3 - TGTGCCATCAGCGGGACAGGGGAAAGTGGCTACACCTTC CAISGTGESGYTF
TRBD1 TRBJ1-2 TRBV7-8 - TGTGCCAGCAGCTCCCCCGGGACAGGGCTATATGGCTACACCTTC CASSSPGTGLYGYTF
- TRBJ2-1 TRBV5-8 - TGTGCCAGCACCGGGCCGATAGGGTCCGGACAAGTTCAGTTCTTC CASTGPIGSGQVQFF
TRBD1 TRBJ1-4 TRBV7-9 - TGTGCCAGCAGCCTTCGTCCGGGACAGGGAAATGAAAAACTGTTTTTT CASSLRPGQGNEKLFF
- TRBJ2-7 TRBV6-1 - TGTGCCAGCAGTGAATTAGGGACTGGCACCTACGAGCAGTACTTC CASSELGTGTYEQYF
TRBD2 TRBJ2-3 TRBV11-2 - TGTGCCAGCAGCTCATGGGGAGGGCGGACAGATACGCAGTATTTT CASSSWGGRTDTQYF
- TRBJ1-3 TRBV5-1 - TGCGCCAGCAGATTGGACCTACTCTCTGGAAACACCATATATTTT CASRLDLLSGNTIYF
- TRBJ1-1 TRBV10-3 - TGTGCCATCAGTGAGCCCGCGACTAGGCCAGGGCAAGCTTTCTTT CAISEPATRPGQAFF
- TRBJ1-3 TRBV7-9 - TGTGCCAGCAGCCCTAAACCCCATGTTAGGGGGTCAGGAAACACCATATATTTT CASSPKPHVRGSGNTIYF
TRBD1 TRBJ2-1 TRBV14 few TGTGCCAGCAGCCTTGGGGACAGACTACGGTACAATGAGCAGTTCTTC CASSLGDRLRYNEQFF
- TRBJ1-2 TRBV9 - TGTGCCAGCAGCGTAGCCGCCCGGGGGGCGGGGGGCTACACCTTC CASSVAARGAGGYTF
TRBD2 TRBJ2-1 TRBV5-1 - TGCGCCAGCAGCTTGGAAGTTAGCGGGGGTTTATACAATGAGCAGTTCTTC CASSLEVSGGLYNEQFF
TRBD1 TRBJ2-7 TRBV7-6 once TGTGCCAGCAGCTTAGAGGGACAGGGGGCGCTGGAGCAGTACTTC CASSLEGQGALEQYF
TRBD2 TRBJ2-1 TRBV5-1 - TGCGCCAGCAGCTTGACATCGGGACTAGCGGGCAATGAGCAGTTCTTC CASSLTSGLAGNEQFF
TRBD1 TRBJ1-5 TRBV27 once TGTGCCAGCAGTTTATGGGCCCCACAGGGGGCCACCAATCAGCCCCAGCATTTT CASSLWAPQGATNQPQHF
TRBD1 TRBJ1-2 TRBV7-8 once TGTGCCAGCAGCCCGGGACAGGGGATGTCAGGGGCGTATGGCTACACCTTC CASSPGQGMSGAYGYTF